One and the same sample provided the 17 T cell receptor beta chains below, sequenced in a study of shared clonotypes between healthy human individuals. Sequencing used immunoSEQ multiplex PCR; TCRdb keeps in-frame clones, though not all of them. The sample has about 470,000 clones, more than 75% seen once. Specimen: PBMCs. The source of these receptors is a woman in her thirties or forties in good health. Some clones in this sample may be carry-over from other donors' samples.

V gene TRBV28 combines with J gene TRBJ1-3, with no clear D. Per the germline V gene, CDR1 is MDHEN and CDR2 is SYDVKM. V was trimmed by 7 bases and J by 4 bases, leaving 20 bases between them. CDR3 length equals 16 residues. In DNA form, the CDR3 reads TGTGCCAGCATTCGTGGGGTACAACGAGCGGGAAACACCATATATTTT. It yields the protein CASIRGVQRAGNTIYF.

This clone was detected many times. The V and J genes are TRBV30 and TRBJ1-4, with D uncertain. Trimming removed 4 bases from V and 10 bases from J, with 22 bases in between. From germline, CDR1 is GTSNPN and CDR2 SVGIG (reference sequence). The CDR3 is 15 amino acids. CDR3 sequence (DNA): TGTGCCTGGAAGAGGGAATCCCTCCTAGGCGGAAAACTGTTTTTT. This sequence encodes CAWKRESLLGGKLFF.

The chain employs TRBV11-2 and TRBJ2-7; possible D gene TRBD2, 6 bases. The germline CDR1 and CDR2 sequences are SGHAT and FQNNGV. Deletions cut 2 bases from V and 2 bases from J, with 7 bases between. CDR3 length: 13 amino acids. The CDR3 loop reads CASSLRLAYEQYF. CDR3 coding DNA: TGTGCCAGCAGCTTAAGACTAGCCTACGAGCAGTACTTC.

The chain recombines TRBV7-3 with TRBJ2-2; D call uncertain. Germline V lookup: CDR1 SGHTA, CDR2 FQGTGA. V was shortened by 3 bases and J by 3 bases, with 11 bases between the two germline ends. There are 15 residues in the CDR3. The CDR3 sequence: CASSFTGGYTGELFF. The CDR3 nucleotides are TGTGCCAGCAGCTTTACTGGCGGATACACCGGGGAGCTGTTTTTT.

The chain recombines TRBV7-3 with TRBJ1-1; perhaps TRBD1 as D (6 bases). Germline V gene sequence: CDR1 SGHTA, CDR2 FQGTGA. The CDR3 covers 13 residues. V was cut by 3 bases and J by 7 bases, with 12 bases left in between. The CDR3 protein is CASSFSGTSEAFF. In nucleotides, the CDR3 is TGTGCCAGCAGCTTTTCCGGGACAAGTGAAGCTTTCTTT.

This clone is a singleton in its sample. The CDR3 DNA reads as TGTGCCAGTAGTATAATAGTCTCTGGGGCCAACGTCCTGACTTTC. Translated, it gives CASSIIVSGANVLTF. J is TRBJ2-6 and V is TRBV19; D is unclear. Germline CDR1 LNHDA, CDR2 SQIVND (reference sequence). CDR3 length: 15 amino acids. The germline V and J ends were trimmed by 2 bases and 0 bases, with 5 bases remaining between them.

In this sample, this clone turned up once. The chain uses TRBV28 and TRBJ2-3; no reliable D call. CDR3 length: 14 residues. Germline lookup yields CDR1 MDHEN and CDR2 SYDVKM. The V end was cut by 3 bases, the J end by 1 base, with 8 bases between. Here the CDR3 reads CASSFARRTDTQYF. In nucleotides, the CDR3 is TGTGCCAGCAGTTTCGCTAGGCGCACAGATACGCAGTATTTT.

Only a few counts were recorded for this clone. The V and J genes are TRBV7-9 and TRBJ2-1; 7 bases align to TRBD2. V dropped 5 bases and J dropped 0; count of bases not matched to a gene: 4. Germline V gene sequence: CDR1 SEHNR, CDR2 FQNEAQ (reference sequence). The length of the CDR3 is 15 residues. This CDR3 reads CASSPLADSYNEQFF. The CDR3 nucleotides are TGTGCCAGCAGCCCGCTAGCGGACTCCTACAATGAGCAGTTCTTC.

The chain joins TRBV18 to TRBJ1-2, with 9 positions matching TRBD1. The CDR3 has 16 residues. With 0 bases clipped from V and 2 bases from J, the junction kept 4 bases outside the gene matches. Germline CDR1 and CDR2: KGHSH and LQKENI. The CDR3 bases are TGTGCCAGCTCACCACCGTCACAGGGGGCGAACTATGGCTACACCTTC. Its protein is CASSPPSQGANYGYTF.

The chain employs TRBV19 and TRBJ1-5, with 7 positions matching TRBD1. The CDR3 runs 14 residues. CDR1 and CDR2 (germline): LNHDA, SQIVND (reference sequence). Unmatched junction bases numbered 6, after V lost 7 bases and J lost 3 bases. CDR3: CASNVDRSNQPQHF. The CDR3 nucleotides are TGTGCCAGTAATGTGGACAGGTCCAATCAGCCCCAGCATTTT.

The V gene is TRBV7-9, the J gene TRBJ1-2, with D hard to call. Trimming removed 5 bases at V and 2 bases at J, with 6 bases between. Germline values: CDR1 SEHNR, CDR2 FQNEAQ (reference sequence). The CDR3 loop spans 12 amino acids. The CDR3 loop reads CASSIHNYGYTF. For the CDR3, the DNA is TGTGCCAGCAGCATACACAACTATGGCTACACCTTC.

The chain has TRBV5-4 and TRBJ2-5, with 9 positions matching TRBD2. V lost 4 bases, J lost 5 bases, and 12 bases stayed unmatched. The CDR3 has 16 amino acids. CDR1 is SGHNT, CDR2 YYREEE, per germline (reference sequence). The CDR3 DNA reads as TGTGCCAGCAGCCCCGGCCGACTAGCGGCTAGGGAGACCCAGTACTTC. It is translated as CASSPGRLAARETQYF.

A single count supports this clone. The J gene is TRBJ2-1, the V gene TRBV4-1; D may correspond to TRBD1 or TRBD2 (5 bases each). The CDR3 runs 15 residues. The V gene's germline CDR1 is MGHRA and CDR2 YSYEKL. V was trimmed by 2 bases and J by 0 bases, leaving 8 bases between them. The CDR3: CASSQTGLSYNEQFF. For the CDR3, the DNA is TGCGCCAGCAGCCAAACAGGACTCTCCTACAATGAGCAGTTCTTC.

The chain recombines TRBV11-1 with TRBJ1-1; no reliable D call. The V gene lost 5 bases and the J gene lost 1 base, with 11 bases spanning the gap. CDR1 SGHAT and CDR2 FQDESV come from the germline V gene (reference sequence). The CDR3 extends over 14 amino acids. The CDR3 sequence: CASSPGRWNTEAFF. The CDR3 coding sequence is TGTGCCAGCAGCCCCGGACGGTGGAACACTGAAGCTTTCTTT.

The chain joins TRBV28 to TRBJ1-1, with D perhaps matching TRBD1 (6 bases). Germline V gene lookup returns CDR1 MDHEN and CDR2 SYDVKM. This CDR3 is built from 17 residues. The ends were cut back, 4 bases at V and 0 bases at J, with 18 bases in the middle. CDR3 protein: CASSSITGTGMNTEAFF. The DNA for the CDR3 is TGTGCCAGCAGTTCAATTACAGGGACTGGGATGAACACTGAAGCTTTCTTT.

The CDR3: CASSSSGPYSYNEQFF. CDR3 coding DNA: TGTGCCAGCAGCTCGAGTGGGCCCTACTCCTACAATGAGCAGTTCTTC. The rearrangement joins TRBV9 to TRBJ2-1; D not resolved. This CDR3 region has 16 residues. CDR1 and CDR2 from the germline V gene are SGDLS and YYNGEE. V lost 4 bases and J 0 bases, leaving 14 bases between the germline ends.

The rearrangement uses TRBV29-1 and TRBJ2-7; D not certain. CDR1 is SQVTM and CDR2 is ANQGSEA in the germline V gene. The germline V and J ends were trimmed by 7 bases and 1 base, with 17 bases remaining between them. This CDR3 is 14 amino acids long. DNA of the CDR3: TGCAGCGCCGCTACCCAACGGATTTCCTACGAGCAGTACTTC. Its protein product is CSAATQRISYEQYF.